Sequencing of this T cell receptor beta chain was carried out in a study of blood T cell repertoires in COVID-19. Study as a whole: The United States, Italy and Spain supplied acute and convalescent COVID-19 samples. Sources were T cells, B-cell-depleted T cells, or PBMCs; the material itself was cDNA or gDNA.

V was trimmed by 1 base and J by 5 bases, leaving 9 bases between them. Germline CDR1 reads SGHNT; CDR2 reads YYREEE (reference sequence). This CDR3 region has 13 residues. TCRdb's copy holds only in-frame clones and misses some; the assay was immunoSEQ multiplex PCR. This sample has 200,000 to 250,000 clones, with around 87% found just once. The chain joins TRBV5-4 to TRBJ2-5; D unresolved. The specimen sequenced was peripheral blood. This clonotype was sampled from a woman in her seventies with active or convalescent COVID-19. The CDR3: CASSLTVGETQYF. The CDR3 bases are TGTGCCAGCAGCTTGACGGTCGGGGAGACCCAGTACTTC.